This T cell receptor (beta chain) stems from a study of cytomegalovirus exposure and HLA in healthy donors. Study details: Per a later analysis, the approximately 690 first-cohort and more than 100 validation repertoires shared one platform. Study-level results: Across donors, most TCRs were seen rarely, yet some public ones were widespread.

V lost 0 bases and J lost 3; bases outside the gene matches: 5. Per the germline V gene, CDR1 is LNHDA and CDR2 is SQIVND (reference sequence). There are 16 residues in the CDR3. Repertoires were generated with immunoSEQ multiplex PCR, while TCRdb's copy carries only in-frame clones and drops some. Of roughly 250,000 clones in the sample, around 85% were seen once. These donors were members of the approximately 110-subject validation cohort, a group separate from the approximately 670-subject first cohort. Notes on this clone: As yet, its antigen is unknown.

This chain uses TRBV19 with TRBJ2-1; 7 positions match TRBD2. This receptor was taken from a woman under 40 in good health and CMV-seropositive. The sequencing input was PBMCs. The CDR3 DNA is TGTGCCAGTAGTATAGATAGGACTAGTTACTACAATGAGCAGTTCTTC. Translating it yields CASSIDRTSYYNEQFF.